This is a list of T cell receptor beta chains from one sample in a study of cytomegalovirus exposure and HLA in healthy donors. Sequencing was performed with immunoSEQ multiplex PCR; in TCRdb, only in-frame clones are kept and a portion is missing. The sample has about 130,000 clones; nearly 90% are singletons. Material: PBMCs. All receptors derive from a woman under 30 in good health and CMV-seronegative. CDR3s include the opening cysteine and the closing phenylalanine or tryptophan. The order of the fields is clone size, J gene, D gene, V gene, CDR3 protein, CDR3 DNA. The D gene is left open where the match is weak. Clone size is not always given. Where it is, it says once, few, many or a class for expanded clones.

abundance: -
j_gene: TRBJ2-2
d_gene: -
v_gene: TRBV6-5
CDR3aa: CASHTGETGELFF
CDR3nt: TGTGCCAGCCATACGGGGGAAACCGGGGAGCTGTTTTTT

abundance: once
j_gene: TRBJ2-2
d_gene: TRBD1
v_gene: TRBV5-1
CDR3aa: CASSLADRGNTGELFF
CDR3nt: TGCGCCAGCAGCTTGGCCGACAGGGGTAACACCGGGGAGCTGTTTTTT

abundance: -
j_gene: TRBJ1-4
d_gene: TRBD1
v_gene: TRBV6-1
CDR3aa: CASSASRGREKLFF
CDR3nt: TGTGCCAGCAGTGCCTCCAGGGGGCGCGAAAAACTGTTTTTT

abundance: -
j_gene: TRBJ2-1
d_gene: TRBD2
v_gene: TRBV7-7
CDR3aa: CASSRTSGIHTYNEQFF
CDR3nt: TGTGCCAGCAGCCGGACTAGCGGGATACATACCTACAATGAGCAGTTCTTC

abundance: -
j_gene: TRBJ1-2
d_gene: -
v_gene: TRBV28
CDR3aa: CASGYTARTGGYTF
CDR3nt: TGTGCCAGCGGCTATACCGCGAGGACTGGAGGCTACACCTTC

abundance: -
j_gene: TRBJ2-1
d_gene: TRBD1
v_gene: TRBV28
CDR3aa: CASSLDRGWQFF
CDR3nt: TGTGCCAGCAGTCTAGACAGGGGTTGGCAGTTCTTC

abundance: -
j_gene: TRBJ1-5
d_gene: TRBD1
v_gene: TRBV30
CDR3aa: CAWSPSGTDYQPQHF
CDR3nt: TGTGCCTGGAGCCCGTCGGGGACAGACTATCAGCCCCAGCATTTT

abundance: -
j_gene: TRBJ2-3
d_gene: -
v_gene: TRBV21-1
CDR3aa: CASSKYENRARGPDTQYF
CDR3nt: TGTGCCAGCAGCAAATATGAAAACAGGGCTAGGGGTCCAGATACGCAGTATTTT

abundance: -
j_gene: TRBJ2-7
d_gene: TRBD2
v_gene: TRBV18
CDR3aa: CASSSGRASYEQYF
CDR3nt: TGTGCCAGTTCCAGCGGGAGGGCCTCCTACGAGCAGTACTTC

abundance: -
j_gene: TRBJ2-4
d_gene: -
v_gene: TRBV5-1
CDR3aa: CASSPPGDKIGIQYF
CDR3nt: TGCGCCAGCAGCCCTCCAGGGGACAAGATTGGCATTCAGTACTTC

abundance: -
j_gene: TRBJ1-1
d_gene: -
v_gene: TRBV27
CDR3aa: CASSPTGFDTEAFF
CDR3nt: TGTGCCAGCAGTCCAACAGGGTTCGACACTGAAGCTTTCTTT

abundance: -
j_gene: TRBJ1-4
d_gene: TRBD1
v_gene: TRBV11-2
CDR3aa: CASSLTGGRDEKLFF
CDR3nt: TGTGCCAGCAGCCTCACAGGGGGCCGAGATGAAAAACTGTTTTTT

abundance: -
j_gene: TRBJ2-5
d_gene: TRBD1
v_gene: TRBV18
CDR3aa: CASSPGQGRETQYF
CDR3nt: TGTGCCAGCTCCCCGGGACAGGGTCGGGAGACCCAGTACTTC